This entry is about one T cell receptor beta chain. The antigen remains unidentified. Purities over 95% were achieved in all sorted populations. This specimen belongs to a study of beta chain features in type 1 diabetes. Study-level information: In all, 107,917,701 sorted cells from all samples were analyzed. Study outcomes and limitations: Relative to healthy donors, patients appeared to have naive, central memory and Treg TCRB repertoires that were more similar. Reduced insertions and increased deletions marked VDJ junctions in type 1 diabetes patients.

The J segment lost 1 base and the V segment lost 5 bases, leaving 4 bases of the junction unmatched. Germline CDR1 SNHLY, CDR2 FYNNEI. The CDR3 totals 15 residues. Every isolated RNA sample was fully reverse transcribed, so sequencing captured expressed TCRB transcripts. TCRdb's copy holds only in-frame clones and misses some; the assay was immunoSEQ multiplex PCR. This repertoire shows around 180,000 clones, less than 15% found once; its top ten account for 0.62%. This TCR was sampled from a woman aged 18-29 years in good health. Sequencing used central memory CD4+ T cells from blood. This rearrangement joins TRBV2 to TRBJ2-1; 8 bases match TRBD2. The CDR3 loop reads CASSLLAESYNEQFF. CDR3 nucleotides: TGTGCCAGCAGTTTACTAGCGGAGTCCTACAATGAGCAGTTCTTC.